One and the same sample provided the 15 T cell receptor beta chains below, sequenced in a study of control samples from healthy donors and cancer patients. Clones were read by immunoSEQ multiplex PCR, and TCRdb kept only the in-frame ones, dropping some. This table has 100,000 or so clones, roughly 90% appearing once. Sequenced material: blood. The receptor set was obtained from a woman in her thirties in good health.

The CDR3 is CASSKDSPLHF. Written as DNA, the CDR3 is TGTGCCAGCAGCAAAGATTCACCCCTCCACTTT. V gene TRBV21-1 combines with J gene TRBJ1-6. TRBV21-1 has pseudogene status. The CDR3 has 11 residues.

This clone was counted a few times. DNA of the CDR3: TGTGCCAGCAGGGGACAGGGAAGGTATGGCTACACCTTC. The encoded protein is CASRGQGRYGYTF. The chain uses TRBV28 and TRBJ1-2; 9 nucleotides align to TRBD1. The CDR3 consists of 13 residues. Germline trimming cut 6 bases from V and 5 bases from J; bases unmatched to any gene: 4. Germline CDR1 reads MDHEN; CDR2 reads SYDVKM.

The V call is TRBV6-5, the J call TRBJ1-1; D is possibly TRBD1 (5 bases). The CDR3 covers 14 residues. The germline gives CDR1 MNHEY, CDR2 SVGAGI. Trimming pared 5 bases from V and 3 bases from J, leaving 13 bases between. The CDR3 coding sequence is TGTGCCAGCAGTCCCACATCGACAGACACTGAAGCTTTCTTT. The encoded protein is CASSPTSTDTEAFF.

This clone came up once. This chain uses TRBV6-2 or TRBV6-3 with TRBJ2-7; 8 nucleotides match TRBD1. Germline V gene lookup returns CDR1 MNHEY and CDR2 SVGEGT. V trimming: 6 bases; J trimming: 0 bases; junction bases outside the gene matches: 10. The CDR3 loop spans 16 amino acids. In DNA form, the CDR3 reads TGTGCCAGCAGCCGACCGACAGGGGCCAGCTCCTACGAGCAGTACTTC. It is translated as CASSRPTGASSYEQYF.

V gene TRBV19 combines with J gene TRBJ1-2; D remains unclear. Trimming took 1 base from V and 6 from J, leaving 9 bases between them. Germline V CDR1 and CDR2: LNHDA, SQIVND (reference sequence). The CDR3 covers 13 residues. CDR3 amino acids: CASSIGGHDGYTF. The CDR3 coding sequence is TGTGCCAGTAGTATAGGAGGGCACGATGGCTACACCTTC.

V is TRBV27 and J is TRBJ1-5; D remains unclear. Per germline, CDR1 MNHEY and CDR2 SMNVEV (reference sequence). V lost 1 base to trimming and J lost 7 bases, with 8 bases between them. The CDR3 loop spans 13 amino acids. The CDR3 region is CASSLWDRQPQHF. CDR3 in DNA: TGTGCCAGCAGTTTATGGGATCGGCAGCCCCAGCATTTT.

The V and J genes are TRBV9 and TRBJ1-3, with no clear D. Germline lookup yields CDR1 SGDLS and CDR2 YYNGEE. The CDR3 loop spans 15 amino acids. With 0 bases removed from V and 1 base from J, the gap between germline ends came to 8 bases. CDR3 in amino acids: CASSVGLISGNTIYF. Here the CDR3 DNA reads TGTGCCAGCAGCGTAGGTCTAATTTCTGGAAACACCATATATTTT.

The gene calls are TRBV28 and TRBJ1-4, with D possibly TRBD1 on 5 matching bases. Between the trimmed V and J ends, which lost 11 bases and 5 bases, there was a span of 18 bases. Germline lookup yields CDR1 MDHEN and CDR2 SYDVKM. CDR3 length equals 14 residues. The CDR3 sequence is CAGNSGQVNEKLFF. DNA of the CDR3: TGTGCCGGGAACTCAGGGCAAGTCAATGAAAAACTGTTTTTT.

This clone was counted a single time. The rearrangement uses TRBV25-1 and TRBJ1-4; unclear D gene. Between the trimmed V and J ends, which lost 1 base and 2 bases, there was a span of 8 bases. Germline V lookup: CDR1 MGHDK, CDR2 SYGVNS. This CDR3 comprises 15 residues. Here the CDR3 DNA reads TGTGCCAGCAGTGAATTTGGGTGGACTAATGAAAAACTGTTTTTT. Its protein is CASSEFGWTNEKLFF.

This CDR3 reads CASSAGQIYEQYF. CDR3 in DNA: TGTGCCAGCAGTGCGGGACAGATCTACGAGCAGTACTTC. J is TRBJ2-7 and V is TRBV2, with 7 nucleotides matching TRBD1. CDR1 is SNHLY and CDR2 is FYNNEI in the germline V gene. Trimming removed 4 bases from V and 3 bases from J; junction bases left unmatched: 3. This CDR3 is built from 13 residues.

By sample share, this clone is medium-sized. This rearrangement joins TRBV11-2 to TRBJ2-2, with TRBD1 matching 7 bases. CDR3 length: 14 residues. With V trimmed by 10 bases and J by 6 bases, 11 bases remained unmatched. In germline, CDR1 is SGHAT, CDR2 FQNNGV. The CDR3 DNA sequence: TGTGCCACCAGAAGAGACAGGGCGGCCGGGGAGCTGTTTTTT. It encodes CATRRDRAAGELFF. Filled out from reference TRBV11-2 and TRBJ2-2, the complete variable domain reads EAGVAQSPRYKIIEKRQSVAFWCNPISGHATLYWYQQILGQGPKLLIQFQNNGVVDDSQLPKDRFSAERLKGVDSTLKIQPAKLEDSAVYLCATRRDRAAGELFFGEGSRLTVL.

This rearrangement joins TRBV28 to TRBJ1-1; no firm D call. Germline CDR1 and CDR2: MDHEN and SYDVKM. Trimming cost V 5 bases and J 2 bases, with 3 bases left between them. The CDR3 sequence is 11 residues long. This CDR3 is CASSANTEAFF. The CDR3 DNA follows: TGTGCCAGCAGTGCAAACACTGAAGCTTTCTTT. The whole variable domain, filled in from reference TRBV28 and TRBJ1-1, reads DVKVTQSSRYLVKRTGEKVFLECVQDMDHENMFWYRQDPGLGLRLIYFSYDVKMKEKGDIPEGYSVSREKKERFSLILESASTNQTSMYLCASSANTEAFFGQGTRLTVV.

The chain joins TRBV29-1 to TRBJ2-1; D may be TRBD2 (5 bases). The germline V and J ends were trimmed by 2 bases and 6 bases, with 8 bases remaining between them. The CDR3 runs to 12 residues. Germline CDR1 reads SQVTM; CDR2 reads ANQGSEA. The CDR3 sequence: CSVELLANEQFF. The CDR3 region has the DNA TGCAGCGTTGAACTTCTAGCCAATGAGCAGTTCTTC.

The chain recombines TRBV18 with TRBJ2-1; D not resolved. V lost 0 bases and J 3 bases, leaving 15 bases between the germline ends. This CDR3 comprises 17 residues. The germline CDR1 and CDR2 sequences are KGHSH and LQKENI. CDR3 region: CASSPPDLDFFYNEQFF. CDR3 nucleotides: TGTGCCAGCTCACCACCGGATCTCGATTTTTTCTACAATGAGCAGTTCTTC.

J is TRBJ1-2 and V is TRBV19, with D perhaps TRBD1 (5 bases). From germline, CDR1 is LNHDA and CDR2 SQIVND (reference sequence). Deletions cut 6 bases from V and 6 bases from J, with 14 bases between. This CDR3 is 13 amino acids long. CDR3 bases: TGTGCCAGTAGGTCCTCAGGGTCCGATGGCTACACCTTC. Its translation: CASRSSGSDGYTF.